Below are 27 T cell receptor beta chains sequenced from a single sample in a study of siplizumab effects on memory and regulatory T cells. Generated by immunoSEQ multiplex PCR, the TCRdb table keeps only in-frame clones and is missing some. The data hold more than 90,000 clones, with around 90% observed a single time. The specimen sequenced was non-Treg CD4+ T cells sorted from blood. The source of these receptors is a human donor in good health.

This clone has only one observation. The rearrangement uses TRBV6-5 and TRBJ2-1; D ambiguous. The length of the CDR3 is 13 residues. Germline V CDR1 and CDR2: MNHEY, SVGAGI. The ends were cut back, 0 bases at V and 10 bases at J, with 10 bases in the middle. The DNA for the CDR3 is TGTGCCAGCAGTTACTCGGATACCGGCGAGCAGTTCTTC. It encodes CASSYSDTGEQFF.

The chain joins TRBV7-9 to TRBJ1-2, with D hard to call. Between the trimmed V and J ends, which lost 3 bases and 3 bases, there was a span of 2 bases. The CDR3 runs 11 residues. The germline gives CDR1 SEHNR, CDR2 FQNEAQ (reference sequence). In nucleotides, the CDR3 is TGTGCCAGCAGCTTCGACTATGGCTACACCTTC. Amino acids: CASSFDYGYTF. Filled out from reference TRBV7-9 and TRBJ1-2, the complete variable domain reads DTGVSQNPRHKITKRGQNVTFRCDPISEHNRLYWYRQTLGQGPEFLTYFQNEAQLEKSRLLSDRFSAERPKGSFSTLEIQRTEQGDSAMYLCASSFDYGYTFGSGTRLTVV.

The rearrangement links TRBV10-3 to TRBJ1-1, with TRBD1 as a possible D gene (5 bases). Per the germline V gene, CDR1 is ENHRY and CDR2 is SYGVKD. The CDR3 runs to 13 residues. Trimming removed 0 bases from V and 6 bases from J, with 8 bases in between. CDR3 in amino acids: CAISESRESEAFF. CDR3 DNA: TGTGCCATCAGTGAGTCCAGGGAATCTGAAGCTTTCTTT.

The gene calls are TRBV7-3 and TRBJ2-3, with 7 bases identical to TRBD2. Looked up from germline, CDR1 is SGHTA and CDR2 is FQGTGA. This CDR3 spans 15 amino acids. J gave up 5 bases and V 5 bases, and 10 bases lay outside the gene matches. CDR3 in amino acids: CASSPRGGGGDTQYF. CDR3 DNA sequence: TGTGCCAGCAGCCCCCGGGGTGGGGGGGGAGATACGCAGTATTTT. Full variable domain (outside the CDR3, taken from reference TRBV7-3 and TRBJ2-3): GAGVSQTPSNKVTEKGKYVELRCDPISGHTALYWYRQSLGQGPEFLIYFQGTGAADDSGLPNDRFFAVRPEGSVSTLKIQRTERGDSAVYLCASSPRGGGGDTQYFGPGTRLTVL.

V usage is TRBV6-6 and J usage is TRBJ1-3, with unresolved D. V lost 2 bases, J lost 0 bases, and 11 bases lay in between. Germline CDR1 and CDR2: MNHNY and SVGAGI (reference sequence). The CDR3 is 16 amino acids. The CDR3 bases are TGTGCCAGCAGTTACGCGCAGGCCCGCTCTGGAAACACCATATATTTT. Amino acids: CASSYAQARSGNTIYF.

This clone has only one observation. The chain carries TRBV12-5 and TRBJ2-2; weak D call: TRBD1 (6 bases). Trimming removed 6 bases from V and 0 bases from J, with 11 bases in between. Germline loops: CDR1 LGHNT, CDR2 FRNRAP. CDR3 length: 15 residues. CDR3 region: CASGSGTSNTGELFF. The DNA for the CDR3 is TGTGCTAGTGGCTCCGGGACATCGAACACCGGGGAGCTGTTTTTT. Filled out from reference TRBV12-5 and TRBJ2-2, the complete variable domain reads DARVTQTPRHKVTEMGQEVTMRCQPILGHNTVFWYRQTMMQGLELLAYFRNRAPLDDSGMPKDRFSAEMPDATLATLKIQPSEPRDSAVYFCASGSGTSNTGELFFGEGSRLTVL.

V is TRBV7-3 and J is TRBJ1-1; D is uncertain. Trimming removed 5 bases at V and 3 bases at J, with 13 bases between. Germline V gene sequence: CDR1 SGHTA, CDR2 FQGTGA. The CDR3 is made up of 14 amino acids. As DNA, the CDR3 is TGTGCCAGCAGCACGTCCCGGGAGGACACTGAAGCTTTCTTT. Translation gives CASSTSREDTEAFF.

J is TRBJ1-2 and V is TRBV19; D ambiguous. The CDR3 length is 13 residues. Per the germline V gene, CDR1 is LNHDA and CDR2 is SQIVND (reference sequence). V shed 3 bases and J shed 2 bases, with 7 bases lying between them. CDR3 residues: CASSIGRNYGYTF. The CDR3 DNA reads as TGTGCCAGTAGTATCGGCAGGAACTATGGCTACACCTTC. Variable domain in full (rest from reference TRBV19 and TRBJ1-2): DGGITQSPKYLFRKEGQNVTLSCEQNLNHDAMYWYRQDPGQGLRLIYYSQIVNDFQKGDIAEGYSVSREKKESFPLTVTSAQKNPTAFYLCASSIGRNYGYTFGSGTRLTVV.

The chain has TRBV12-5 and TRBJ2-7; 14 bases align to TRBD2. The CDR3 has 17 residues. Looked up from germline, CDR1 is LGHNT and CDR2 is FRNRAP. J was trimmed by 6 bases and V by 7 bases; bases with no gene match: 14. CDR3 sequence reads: CASASQGVGLAGAEQYF. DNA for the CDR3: TGTGCTAGTGCTTCGCAGGGCGTGGGACTAGCGGGAGCCGAGCAGTACTTC.

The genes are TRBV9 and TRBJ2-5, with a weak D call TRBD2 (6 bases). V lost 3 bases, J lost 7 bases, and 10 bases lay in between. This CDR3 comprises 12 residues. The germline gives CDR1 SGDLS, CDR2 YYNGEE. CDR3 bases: TGTGCCAGCAGCGCCGCGGGGAGGACCCAGTACTTC. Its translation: CASSAAGRTQYF.

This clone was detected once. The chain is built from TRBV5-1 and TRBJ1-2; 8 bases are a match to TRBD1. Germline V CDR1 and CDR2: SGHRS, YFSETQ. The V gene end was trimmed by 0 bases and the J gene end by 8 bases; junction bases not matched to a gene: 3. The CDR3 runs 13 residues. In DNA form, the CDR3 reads TGCGCCAGCAGCTTGGGGCAGGGGGCCGGCTACACCTTC. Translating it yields CASSLGQGAGYTF.

The CDR3 reads CASSRQTSGTTYEQYF. The CDR3 DNA reads as TGTGCCAGCAGCCGCCAAACTAGCGGGACAACCTACGAGCAGTACTTC. J is TRBJ2-7 and V is TRBV11-3, with 10 bases identical to TRBD2. J gave up 2 bases and V 5 bases, and 9 bases lay outside the gene matches. Germline CDR1 reads SGHNT; CDR2 reads YENEEA. CDR3 size: 16 residues.

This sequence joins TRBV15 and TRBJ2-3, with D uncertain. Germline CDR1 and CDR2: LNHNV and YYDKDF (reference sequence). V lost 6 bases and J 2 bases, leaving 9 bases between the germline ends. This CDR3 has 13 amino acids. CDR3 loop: CATSRSDTDTQYF. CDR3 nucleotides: TGTGCCACCAGTCGTTCGGACACAGATACGCAGTATTTT.

CDR3 DNA: TGTGCCAGCAGCGTAGACTCAGGGAAAGATACGCAGTATTTT. Protein product: CASSVDSGKDTQYF. The chain combines TRBV9 with TRBJ2-3; D possibly corresponds to TRBD1 (5 bases). Trimming took off 0 bases at V and 5 bases at J, with 10 bases between the two ends. This CDR3 contains 14 residues. Looked up from germline, CDR1 is SGDLS and CDR2 is YYNGEE. Filled out from reference TRBV9 and TRBJ2-3, the complete variable domain reads DSGVTQTPKHLITATGQRVTLRCSPRSGDLSVYWYQQSLDQGLQFLIQYYNGEERAKGNILERFSAQQFPDLHSELNLSSLELGDSALYFCASSVDSGKDTQYFGPGTRLTVL.

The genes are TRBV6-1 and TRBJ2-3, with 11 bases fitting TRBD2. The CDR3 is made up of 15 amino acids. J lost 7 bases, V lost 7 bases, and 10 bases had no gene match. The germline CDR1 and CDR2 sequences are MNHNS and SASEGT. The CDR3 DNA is TGTGCCAGCATTCAGGGACTAGCGGAGTCCCATACGCAGTATTTT. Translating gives CASIQGLAESHTQYF.

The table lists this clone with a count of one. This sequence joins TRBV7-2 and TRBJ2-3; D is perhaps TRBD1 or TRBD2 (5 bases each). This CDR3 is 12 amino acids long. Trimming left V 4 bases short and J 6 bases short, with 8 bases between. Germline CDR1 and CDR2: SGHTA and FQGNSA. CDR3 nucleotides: TGTGCCAGCAGCTCCTGGGGGGATACGCAGTATTTT. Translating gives CASSSWGDTQYF.

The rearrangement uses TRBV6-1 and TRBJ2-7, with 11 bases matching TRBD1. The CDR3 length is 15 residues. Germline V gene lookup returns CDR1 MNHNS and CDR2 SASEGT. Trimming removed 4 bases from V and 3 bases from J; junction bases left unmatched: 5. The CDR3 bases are TGTGCCAGCAGTGCCCGGGACAGGGGGAACTACGAGCAGTACTTC. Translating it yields CASSARDRGNYEQYF.

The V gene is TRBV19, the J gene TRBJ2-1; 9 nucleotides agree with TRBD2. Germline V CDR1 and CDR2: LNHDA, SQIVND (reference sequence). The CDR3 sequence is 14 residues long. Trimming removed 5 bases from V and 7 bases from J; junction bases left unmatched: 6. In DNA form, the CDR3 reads TGTGCCAGTAGTTTCGGGACTAGCAGGAATGAGCAGTTCTTC. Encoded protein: CASSFGTSRNEQFF.

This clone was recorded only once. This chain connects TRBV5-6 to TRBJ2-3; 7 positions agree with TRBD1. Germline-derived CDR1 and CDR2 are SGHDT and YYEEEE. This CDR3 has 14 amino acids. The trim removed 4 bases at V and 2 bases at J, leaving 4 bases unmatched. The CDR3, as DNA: TGTGCCAGCAGCACGGGACAGAACACAGATACGCAGTATTTT. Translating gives CASSTGQNTDTQYF.

CDR3 nucleotide sequence: TGTGCTAGTGCCCAGAGCCGCAATCAGCCCCAGCATTTT. This gives the protein CASAQSRNQPQHF. The rearrangement joins TRBV12-5 to TRBJ1-5, with D unresolved. The germline gives CDR1 LGHNT, CDR2 FRNRAP. V lost 7 bases to trimming and J lost 2 bases, with 9 bases between them. CDR3 length: 13 residues.

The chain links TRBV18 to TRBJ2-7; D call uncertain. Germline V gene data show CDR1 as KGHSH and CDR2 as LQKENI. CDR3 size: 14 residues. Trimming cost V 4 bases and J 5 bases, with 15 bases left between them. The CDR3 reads CASSRLAGFDEQYF. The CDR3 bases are TGTGCCAGCTCACGTTTAGCTGGGTTCGACGAGCAGTACTTC.

The CDR3 nucleotides are TGTGCCTGGAGCCGGGGGACAGTGGGAAACACCATATATTTT. Encoded protein: CAWSRGTVGNTIYF. V is TRBV30 and J is TRBJ1-3; 7 nucleotides match TRBD1. The CDR3 spans 14 residues. The J segment lost 4 bases and the V segment lost 3 bases, leaving 6 bases of the junction unmatched. Germline V gene sequence: CDR1 GTSNPN, CDR2 SVGIG (reference sequence).

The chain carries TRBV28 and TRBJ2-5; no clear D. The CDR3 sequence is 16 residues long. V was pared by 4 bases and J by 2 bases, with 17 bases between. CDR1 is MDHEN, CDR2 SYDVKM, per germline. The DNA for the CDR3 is TGTGCCAGCAGTTCCCCGACCAAAGGACGACAAGAGACCCAGTACTTC. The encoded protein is CASSSPTKGRQETQYF.

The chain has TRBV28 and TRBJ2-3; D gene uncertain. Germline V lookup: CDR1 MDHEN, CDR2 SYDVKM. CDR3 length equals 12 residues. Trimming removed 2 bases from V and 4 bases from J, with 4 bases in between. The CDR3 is CASSLRADTQYF. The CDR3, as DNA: TGTGCCAGCAGTTTACGGGCAGATACGCAGTATTTT.

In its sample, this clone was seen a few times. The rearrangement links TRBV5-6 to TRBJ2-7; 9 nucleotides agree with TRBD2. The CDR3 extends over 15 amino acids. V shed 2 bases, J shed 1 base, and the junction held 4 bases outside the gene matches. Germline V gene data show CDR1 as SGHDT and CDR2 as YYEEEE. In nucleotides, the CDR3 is TGTGCCAGCAGCTTACTAGCGGGTGGATCCTACGAGCAGTACTTC. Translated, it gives CASSLLAGGSYEQYF. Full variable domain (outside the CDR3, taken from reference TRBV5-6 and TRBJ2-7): DAGVTQSPTHLIKTRGQQVTLRCSPKSGHDTVSWYQQALGQGPQFIFQYYEEEERQRGNFPDRFSGHQFPNYSSELNVNALLLGDSALYLCASSLLAGGSYEQYFGPGTRLTVT.

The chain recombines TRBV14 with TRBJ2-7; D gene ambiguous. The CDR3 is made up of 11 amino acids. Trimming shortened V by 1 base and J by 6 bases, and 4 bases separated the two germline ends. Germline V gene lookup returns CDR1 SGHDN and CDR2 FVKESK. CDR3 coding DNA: TGTGCCAGCAGCCAAGTAACCGAGCAGTACTTC. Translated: CASSQVTEQYF. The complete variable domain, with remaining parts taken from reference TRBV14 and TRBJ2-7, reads EAGVTQFPSHSVIEKGQTVTLRCDPISGHDNLYWYRRVMGKEIKFLLHFVKESKQDESGMPNNRFLAERTGGTYSTLKVQPAELEDSGVYFCASSQVTEQYFGPGTRLTVT.

CDR3 sequence reads: CASTLRGSYGYTF. The CDR3 DNA follows: TGTGCCAGCACCCTCCGGGGATCCTATGGCTACACCTTC. V is TRBV28 and J is TRBJ1-2, with D unresolved. The ends were cut back, 7 bases at V and 4 bases at J, with 13 bases in the middle. The CDR3 totals 13 residues. Looked up from germline, CDR1 is MDHEN and CDR2 is SYDVKM.